This TCR beta chain was captured in a study of STAT5B mutations in CD4+ large granular lymphocyte leukemia. General study points: No patients shared main leukemic clonotypes, though about 25% appeared at low frequency elsewhere. Compared with healthy controls (2/35), patient top clones favored TRBV06 (8/27).

Generated by immunoSEQ multiplex PCR, the TCRdb table keeps only in-frame clones and is missing some. The data show tens of thousands of clones, less than 80% seen once. V was shortened by 6 bases and J by 3 bases, with 12 bases between the two germline ends. The CDR3 consists of 13 residues. The germline CDR1 and CDR2 sequences are MDHEN and SYDVKM. Notes on this clone: Its specificity is unknown.

The J gene is TRBJ2-7, the V gene TRBV28; D not certain. Specimen: CD4+ T cells from blood buffy coats. The TCR comes from a human donor in good health. For the CDR3, the DNA is TGTGCCAGCAGCCCTACCCCCTACTACGAGCAGTACTTC. It translates to CASSPTPYYEQYF.